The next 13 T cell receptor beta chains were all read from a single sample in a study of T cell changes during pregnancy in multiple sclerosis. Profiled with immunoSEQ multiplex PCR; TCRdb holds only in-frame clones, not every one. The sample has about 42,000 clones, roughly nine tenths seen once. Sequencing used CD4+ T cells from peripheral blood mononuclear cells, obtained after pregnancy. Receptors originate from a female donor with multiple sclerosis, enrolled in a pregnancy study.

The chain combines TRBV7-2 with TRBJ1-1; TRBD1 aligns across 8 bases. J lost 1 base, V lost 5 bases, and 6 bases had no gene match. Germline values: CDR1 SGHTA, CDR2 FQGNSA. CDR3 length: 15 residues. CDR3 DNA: TGTGCCAGCAGCGAACAGGGGGGCTGGAACACTGAAGCTTTCTTT. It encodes CASSEQGGWNTEAFF.

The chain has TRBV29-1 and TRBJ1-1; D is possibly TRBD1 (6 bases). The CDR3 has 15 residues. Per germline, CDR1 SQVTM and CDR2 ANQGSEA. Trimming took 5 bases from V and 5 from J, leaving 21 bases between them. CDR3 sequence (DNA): TGCAGCGTTTCAGGGGCTTGGGGGAAAGGAACTGAAGCTTTCTTT. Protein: CSVSGAWGKGTEAFF.

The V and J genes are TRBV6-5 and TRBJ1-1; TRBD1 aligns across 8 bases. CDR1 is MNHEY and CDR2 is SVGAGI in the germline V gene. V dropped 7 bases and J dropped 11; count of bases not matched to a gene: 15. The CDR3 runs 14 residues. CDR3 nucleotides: TGTGCCAGCACTATCGGGACAGGCTGGACCGGGGCTTTCTTT. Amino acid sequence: CASTIGTGWTGAFF.

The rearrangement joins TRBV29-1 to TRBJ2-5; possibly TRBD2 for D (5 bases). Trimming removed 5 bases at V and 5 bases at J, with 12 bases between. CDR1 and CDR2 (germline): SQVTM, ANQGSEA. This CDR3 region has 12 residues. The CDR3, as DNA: TGCAGCGTTCGGACTTCTGGCGAGACCCAGTACTTC. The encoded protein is CSVRTSGETQYF.

The CDR3 DNA reads as TGCGCCAGCACCTTCTTGACAGGGGGCGTTGAGACCCAGTACTTC. It translates to CASTFLTGGVETQYF. The chain uses TRBV5-1 and TRBJ2-5, with TRBD1 identical over 10 bases. The germline V gene encodes CDR1 SGHRS and CDR2 YFSETQ. This CDR3 region has 15 residues. V dropped 6 bases and J dropped 5; count of bases not matched to a gene: 10.

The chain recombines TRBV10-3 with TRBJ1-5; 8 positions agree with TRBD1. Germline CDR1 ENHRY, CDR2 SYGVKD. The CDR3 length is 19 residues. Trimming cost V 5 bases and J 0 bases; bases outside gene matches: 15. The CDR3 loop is CAISQHYDRGGISNQPQHF. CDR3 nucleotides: TGTGCCATCAGTCAACATTATGACAGGGGAGGGATTAGCAATCAGCCCCAGCATTTT.

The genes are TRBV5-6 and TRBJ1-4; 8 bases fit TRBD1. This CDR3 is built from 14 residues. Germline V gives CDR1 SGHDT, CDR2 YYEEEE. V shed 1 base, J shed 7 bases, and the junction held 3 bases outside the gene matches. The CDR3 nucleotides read TGTGCCAGCAGCTTGCAGGGGGCGGGTGAAAAACTGTTTTTT. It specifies CASSLQGAGEKLFF. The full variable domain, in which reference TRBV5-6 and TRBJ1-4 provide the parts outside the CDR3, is DAGVTQSPTHLIKTRGQQVTLRCSPKSGHDTVSWYQQALGQGPQFIFQYYEEEERQRGNFPDRFSGHQFPNYSSELNVNALLLGDSALYLCASSLQGAGEKLFFGSGTQLSVL.

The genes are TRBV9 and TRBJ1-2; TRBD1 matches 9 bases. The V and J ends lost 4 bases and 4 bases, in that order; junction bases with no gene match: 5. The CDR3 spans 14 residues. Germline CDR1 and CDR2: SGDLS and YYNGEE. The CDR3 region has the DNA TGTGCCAGCAGCCCAACAGGGGGCGGCTATGGCTACACCTTC. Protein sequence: CASSPTGGGYGYTF.

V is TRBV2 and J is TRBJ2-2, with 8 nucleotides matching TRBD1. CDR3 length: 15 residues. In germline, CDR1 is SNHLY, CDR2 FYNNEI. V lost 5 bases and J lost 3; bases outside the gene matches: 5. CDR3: CASSPQGAYTGELFF. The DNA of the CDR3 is TGTGCCAGCAGTCCCCAGGGGGCCTACACCGGGGAGCTGTTTTTT.

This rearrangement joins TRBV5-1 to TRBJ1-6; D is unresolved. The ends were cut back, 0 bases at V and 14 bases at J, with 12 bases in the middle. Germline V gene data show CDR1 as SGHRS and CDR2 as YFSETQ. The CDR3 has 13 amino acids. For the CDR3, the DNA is TGCGCCAGCAGCTTGGATCCGAATCGGGCCCTCCACTTT. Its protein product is CASSLDPNRALHF.

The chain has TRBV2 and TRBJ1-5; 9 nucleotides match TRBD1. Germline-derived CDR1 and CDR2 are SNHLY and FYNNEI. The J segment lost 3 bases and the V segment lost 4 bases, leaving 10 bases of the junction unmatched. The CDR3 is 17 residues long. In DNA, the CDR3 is TGTGCCAGCAGTGCCGGACAGGGGTGGGGGGACAATCAGCCCCAGCATTTT. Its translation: CASSAGQGWGDNQPQHF.

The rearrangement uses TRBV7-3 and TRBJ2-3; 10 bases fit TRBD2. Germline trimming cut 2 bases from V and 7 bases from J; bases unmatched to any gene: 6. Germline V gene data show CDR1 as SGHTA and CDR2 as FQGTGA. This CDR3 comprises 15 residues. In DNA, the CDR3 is TGTGCCAGCAGCTTATGGTCTAGCGGGGGCCATACGCAGTATTTT. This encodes CASSLWSSGGHTQYF.

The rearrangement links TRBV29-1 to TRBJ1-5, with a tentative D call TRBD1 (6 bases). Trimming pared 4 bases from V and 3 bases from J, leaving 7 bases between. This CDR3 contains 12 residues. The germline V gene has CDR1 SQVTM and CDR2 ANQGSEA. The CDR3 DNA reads TGCAGCGTTGCAGGGGACAATCAGCCCCAGCATTTT. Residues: CSVAGDNQPQHF.